What follows is one T cell receptor (beta chain) and its context. Study members were between about 18 and 95 years old and lived in 20 to 30 US regions. Categorization into cohorts depended on clinical history that participants reported. This sample stems from a study of blood T cell repertoires in COVID-19. Study summary: Sources were T cells, B-cell-depleted T cells, or PBMCs; the material itself was cDNA or gDNA.

The V segment lost 4 bases and the J segment 0 bases; nucleotides outside the gene matches: 6. Germline assignment: CDR1 LGHNA and CDR2 YSLEER. This CDR3 is 17 amino acids long. How the authors handled the data: Amplification of reference gene primers provided the estimated nucleated cell counts. Some clones are missing from TCRdb's copy, which holds only in-frame ones; the method was immunoSEQ multiplex PCR. The V and J calls and clone size are taken from that table; D and trimming were inferred from the DNA. The data contain around 64,000 clones, roughly 70% of them singletons. This sequence was found in a woman aged 55 to 70 who had been exposed to COVID-19. The sequencing input was PBMCs or T cells enriched from blood (not recorded which). V is TRBV4-3 and J is TRBJ2-3, with TRBD2 matching 11 bases. CDR3 sequence reads: CASSPRTSGRSTDTQYF. The CDR3 DNA follows: TGCGCCAGCAGCCCCCGCACTAGCGGGAGAAGCACAGATACGCAGTATTTT.